The 22 T cell receptor beta chains below were found in one sample sequenced in a study of CD8 T cells in Susac syndrome. About 0.5 to 1 ug RNA was reverse transcribed with random hexamers. TCRdb re-derived calls from the immunoSEQ multiplex PCR reads in MiXCR, one entry per CDR3 protein. The repertoire holds roughly 180,000 distinct CDR3 sequences, with over 90% as singletons. The sequencing input was CD4+ T cells from PBMCs. Receptor source: a human donor with Susac syndrome.

This rearrangement joins TRBV6-6 to TRBJ2-7, with D perhaps matching TRBD2 (5 bases). This CDR3 is built from 12 residues. The V and J ends lost 10 bases and 3 bases respectively, with 13 bases between them. Per germline, CDR1 MNHNY and CDR2 SVGAGI (reference sequence). The chain's CDR3 is CANMASYYEQYF. CDR3 coding DNA: TGTGCCAACATGGCTAGCTACTACGAGCAGTACTTC.

The rearrangement links TRBV20-1 to TRBJ2-3; 10 bases are a match to TRBD1. CDR3 length equals 15 residues. Per the germline V gene, CDR1 is DFQATT and CDR2 is SNEGSKA (reference sequence). Trimming cost V 4 bases and J 9 bases; bases outside gene matches: 13. The CDR3 sequence is CSATSGTGASLTQYF. CDR3 coding DNA: TGCAGTGCTACGTCCGGGACAGGGGCATCTTTGACGCAGTATTTT.

In nucleotides, the CDR3 is TGCAGTGCTACCTTAACAGGGGTTGAGACCCAGTACTTC. Its protein product is CSATLTGVETQYF. This chain joins TRBV20-1 and TRBJ2-5, with 7 bases matching TRBD1. J gave up 5 bases and V 4 bases, and 7 bases lay outside the gene matches. Germline assignment: CDR1 DFQATT and CDR2 SNEGSKA (reference sequence). This CDR3 is 13 amino acids long.

This sequence joins TRBV20-1 and TRBJ2-1, with 8 nucleotides matching TRBD1. The V gene's germline CDR1 is DFQATT and CDR2 SNEGSKA (reference sequence). Trimming cost V 8 bases and J 2 bases; bases outside gene matches: 2. CDR3 length: 12 residues. The CDR3 region is CSQTGAYNEQFF. The CDR3 coding sequence is TGCAGTCAGACAGGGGCCTACAATGAGCAGTTCTTC.

This chain connects TRBV19 to TRBJ1-5; D ambiguous. The CDR3 runs to 12 residues. The germline gives CDR1 LNHDA, CDR2 SQIVND (reference sequence). Deletions cut 5 bases from V and 9 bases from J, with 11 bases between. The CDR3 DNA follows: TGTGCCAGTAGTCCAACCAATGGGCCCCAGCATTTT. It is translated as CASSPTNGPQHF.

This clonotype was recorded only once. V gene TRBV7-9 combines with J gene TRBJ2-7; 9 bases are shared with TRBD1. CDR1 and CDR2 from the germline V gene are SEHNR and FQNEAQ (reference sequence). The CDR3 covers 14 residues. With V trimmed by 2 bases and J by 6 bases, 5 bases remained unmatched. The CDR3 protein is CASSLQQGAIEQYF. The CDR3, as DNA: TGTGCCAGCAGCTTACAACAGGGGGCAATCGAGCAGTACTTC.

CDR3: CASSGDRGEQYF. CDR3 nucleotide sequence: TGTGCCAGCAGTGGAGACAGGGGAGAGCAGTACTTC. The chain links TRBV12-3 or TRBV12-4 to TRBJ2-7, with 8 bases lining up with TRBD1. CDR3 length: 12 residues. Germline trimming cut 5 bases from V and 7 bases from J; bases unmatched to any gene: 4.

The V gene is TRBV20-1, the J gene TRBJ2-3; 8 nucleotides align to TRBD2. The CDR3 loop spans 17 amino acids. V gave up 0 bases and J gave up 0 bases; unmatched junction bases: 8. CDR1 and CDR2 (germline): DFQATT, SNEGSKA (reference sequence). The CDR3 spells CSARDPRLATSTDTQYF. In DNA form, the CDR3 reads TGCAGTGCTAGAGATCCCAGACTAGCGACGAGCACAGATACGCAGTATTTT.

The chain combines TRBV30 with TRBJ1-5; D not certain. V was trimmed by 1 base and J by 4 bases, leaving 8 bases between them. The CDR3 runs 13 residues. Germline V gene data show CDR1 as GTSNPN and CDR2 as SVGIG (reference sequence). The CDR3 spells CAWSGRGNQPQHF. The DNA for the CDR3 is TGTGCCTGGAGTGGGAGAGGGAATCAGCCCCAGCATTTT. The variable domain in full, with the rest retrieved from reference TRBV30 and TRBJ1-5, is SQTIHQWPATLVQPVGSPLSLECTVEGTSNPNLYWYRQAAGRGLQLLFYSVGIGQISSEVPQNLSASRPQDRQFILSSKKLLLSDSGFYLCAWSGRGNQPQHFGDGTRLSIL.

V is TRBV9 and J is TRBJ2-7; 7 positions match TRBD1. The germline gives CDR1 SGDLS, CDR2 YYNGEE. The CDR3 length is 14 residues. The V segment lost 3 bases and the J segment 5 bases; nucleotides outside the gene matches: 8. The CDR3 loop is CASSEGQRPHEQYF. The CDR3 bases are TGTGCCAGCAGCGAGGGACAGAGGCCCCACGAGCAGTACTTC.

The J gene is TRBJ2-7, the V gene TRBV7-9; 11 bases align to TRBD2. Losses at the gene ends were 7 bases for V and 0 bases for J; bases not matched to a gene: 11. CDR1 and CDR2 (germline): SEHNR, FQNEAQ (reference sequence). The CDR3 covers 17 residues. CDR3 coding DNA: TGTGCCAGCATCCTCACCGGTAGCGGGAGGGACTCCTACGAGCAGTACTTC. The encoded protein is CASILTGSGRDSYEQYF.

This sequence joins TRBV12-3 or TRBV12-4 and TRBJ1-5, with D unresolved. This CDR3 comprises 14 residues. The germline V and J ends were trimmed by 4 bases and 8 bases, with 15 bases remaining between them. The CDR3 nucleotides read TGTGCCAGCAGTTCTAGGACTTCTTGGGAGCCCCAGCATTTT. Protein: CASSSRTSWEPQHF.

V and J are TRBV7-2 and TRBJ1-2; TRBD1 matches at 9 bases. Germline assignment: CDR1 SGHTA and CDR2 FQGNSA. The ends lost 1 base at V and 5 bases at J; junction bases unmatched: 5. CDR3 length: 15 residues. CDR3 DNA sequence: TGTGCCAGCAGCTTAGTTTCCGGGACAGGGTATGGCTACACCTTC. Translation: CASSLVSGTGYGYTF.

This chain connects TRBV20-1 to TRBJ2-2; no clear D. CDR1 DFQATT and CDR2 SNEGSKA come from the germline V gene (reference sequence). This CDR3 spans 13 amino acids. Trimming pared 3 bases from V and 5 bases from J, leaving 10 bases between. CDR3 loop: CSASFSSTGELFF. CDR3 nucleotide sequence: TGCAGTGCTAGCTTCAGCAGTACCGGGGAGCTGTTTTTT.

The gene calls are TRBV3-1 and TRBJ2-1; 16 bases map to TRBD2. Germline values: CDR1 LGHDT, CDR2 YNNKEL (reference sequence). The trim removed 4 bases at V and 7 bases at J, leaving 4 bases unmatched. CDR3 length: 16 amino acids. The CDR3 sequence: CASSPGTSGRENEQFF. DNA for the CDR3: TGTGCCAGCAGCCCGGGGACTAGCGGGAGGGAGAATGAGCAGTTCTTC.

The rearrangement joins TRBV3-1 to TRBJ2-3, with 10 nucleotides matching TRBD2. This CDR3 spans 16 amino acids. Trimming cost V 5 bases and J 3 bases; bases outside gene matches: 8. Per germline, CDR1 LGHDT and CDR2 YNNKEL (reference sequence). CDR3 loop: CASSLRAGGQTDTQYF. The DNA for the CDR3 is TGTGCCAGCAGCTTAAGAGCGGGGGGGCAAACAGATACGCAGTATTTT.

CDR3: CASSLGDWNPKGYTF. The CDR3 region has the DNA TGCGCCAGCAGCTTGGGAGATTGGAACCCTAAAGGCTACACCTTC. The chain combines TRBV5-1 with TRBJ1-2; D unresolved. Trimming left V 0 bases short and J 8 bases short, with 17 bases between. Germline V gives CDR1 SGHRS, CDR2 YFSETQ. This CDR3 is 15 amino acids long.

This chain links TRBV24-1 with TRBJ2-3; D call uncertain. V lost 7 bases and J 0 bases, leaving 7 bases between the germline ends. Germline CDR1 is KGHDR and CDR2 is SFDVKD. CDR3 length: 13 residues. The CDR3 reads CATRGTSTDTQYF. The CDR3 DNA reads TGTGCCACCAGAGGAACTAGCACAGATACGCAGTATTTT.

The CDR3 spells CSVAQGGSGQPQHF. The DNA for the CDR3 is TGCAGCGTGGCCCAAGGAGGGTCGGGTCAGCCCCAGCATTTT. The chain joins TRBV29-1 to TRBJ1-5; D gene ambiguous. Germline CDR1 is SQVTM and CDR2 is ANQGSEA. This CDR3 region has 14 residues. The germline V and J ends were trimmed by 6 bases and 6 bases, with 18 bases remaining between them.

This rearrangement joins TRBV28 to TRBJ2-5; D gene uncertain. Germline V gene data show CDR1 as MDHEN and CDR2 as SYDVKM. V gave up 10 bases and J gave up 5 bases, with 8 bases separating them. The CDR3 runs to 10 residues. DNA of the CDR3: TGTGCCACATCCCGGGAGACCCAGTACTTC. Translated, it gives CATSRETQYF.

The CDR3 DNA reads as TGTGCCAGCAGCCCCAGCGGGGTGGATACGCAGTATTTT. This gives the protein CASSPSGVDTQYF. This sequence joins TRBV12-3 or TRBV12-4 and TRBJ2-3; 7 bases map to TRBD2. The V and J ends lost 6 bases and 6 bases, in that order; junction bases with no gene match: 6. This CDR3 comprises 13 residues.

The chain employs TRBV20-1 and TRBJ2-7; TRBD2 aligns across 12 bases. With 2 bases clipped from V and 2 bases from J, the junction kept 10 bases outside the gene matches. Germline assignment: CDR1 DFQATT and CDR2 SNEGSKA (reference sequence). The CDR3 extends over 17 amino acids. The CDR3 here is CSARRRLGLAGTYEQYF. The CDR3 DNA sequence: TGCAGTGCTAGACGAAGATTAGGACTAGCGGGAACCTACGAGCAGTACTTC.